This is a list of T cell receptor beta chains from one sample in a study of T cell responses to AZD1222 COVID-19 vaccine. Sequencing used immunoSEQ multiplex PCR; TCRdb keeps in-frame clones, though not all of them. The sample shows tens of thousands of clones, 90% of them seen only once. The sequences come from peripheral blood, collected on day 0 of AZD1222 vaccination. These receptor sequences come from an adult in good health. The CDR3 runs from the conserved cysteine through the conserved F or W. The D gene is left open where the match is weak. Clone size is shown for a subset of rows, as once, few, many or a class of expanded clone.

v_call	j_call	d_call	clone_size	cdr3_length	cdr3_nt	cdr3_aa
TRBV11-2	TRBJ2-7	.	.	17	TGTGCCAGCAGCTCAATTAGACGGGACCCAAAGACCTACGAGCAGTACTTC	CASSSIRRDPKTYEQYF
TRBV15	TRBJ1-5	TRBD1	.	15	TGTGCCACCAGCAGACAGGACAGGTCAAATCAGCCCCAGCATTTT	CATSRQDRSNQPQHF
TRBV6-1	TRBJ2-3	TRBD2	once	16	TGTGCCAGCAGTGAGCATACAGCGGGGGGGCGAGATACGCAGTATTTT	CASSEHTAGGRDTQYF
TRBV27	TRBJ2-3	TRBD1	once	15	TGTGCCAGCAGTTTATGGACAGGGGTCCCAGATACGCAGTATTTT	CASSLWTGVPDTQYF
TRBV4-2	TRBJ2-5	TRBD2	.	15	TGTGCCAGCAGCCAAGGGGAGGGATTGGGAGAGACCCAGTACTTC	CASSQGEGLGETQYF
TRBV5-1	TRBJ2-3	.	.	14	TGCGCCAGCAGCACAGTCCCTCGAATAGATACGCAGTATTTT	CASSTVPRIDTQYF
TRBV10-3	TRBJ2-1	TRBD1	.	15	TGTGCCATCAGTGAAGGGACAGGGATTTACAATGAGCAGTTCTTC	CAISEGTGIYNEQFF
TRBV6-5	TRBJ2-7	TRBD1	.	15	TGTGCCAGCAGTTACTCAGGGGGCCCATTCTACGAGCAGTACTTC	CASSYSGGPFYEQYF
TRBV11-3	TRBJ2-1	TRBD1	once	14	TGTGCCAGCAGCGCACAGGGGGGAATAGGTGAGCAGTTCTTC	CASSAQGGIGEQFF
TRBV4-1	TRBJ1-2	.	.	14	TGCGCCAGCAGCCAAGGGGGGTCAGATCCCGGCTACACCTTC	CASSQGGSDPGYTF
TRBV9	TRBJ2-3	.	.	14	TGTGCCAGCAGCCAAGCCCAGCAGACAGATACGCAGTATTTT	CASSQAQQTDTQYF
TRBV19	TRBJ2-5	.	.	13	TGTGCCAGTAGTATACAACTAGTGGAGACCCAGTACTTC	CASSIQLVETQYF
TRBV7-3	TRBJ1-1	TRBD1	once	14	TGTGCCAGCAGCTCGGGACAGGGAGACACTGAAGCTTTCTTT	CASSSGQGDTEAFF